The entry below gives a single TCR beta chain sequence along with its context. Documented time point: patch test 1, 2 weeks after DPC sensitization. Noted treatment: therapeutic diphenylcyclopropenone sensitization with weekly scalp DPC. This entry belongs to a study of human T cells and chemical hapten exposure. Germline V CDR1 and CDR2: ENHRY, SYGVKD. Germline trimming cut 3 bases from V and 5 bases from J; bases unmatched to any gene: 7. This CDR3 contains 14 residues. TCRdb reprocessed the RACE reads via MiXCR and lists one record per CDR3 protein. The sample contains some 380,000 distinct CDR3 sequences, roughly 5% of which appear only once.

Sample: whole blood, taken in connection with sensitization to the hapten diphenylcyclopropenone (DPC). The TCR was taken from a woman aged 50 to 60 with alopecia areata. Some clones in this sample may be carry-over from other donors' samples. The rearrangement links TRBV10-3 to TRBJ2-7, with 7 bases matching TRBD2. The CDR3 sequence: CAISDLLASHEQYF. CDR3 nucleotide sequence: TGTGCCATCAGTGATTTACTAGCGTCCCACGAGCAGTACTTC.